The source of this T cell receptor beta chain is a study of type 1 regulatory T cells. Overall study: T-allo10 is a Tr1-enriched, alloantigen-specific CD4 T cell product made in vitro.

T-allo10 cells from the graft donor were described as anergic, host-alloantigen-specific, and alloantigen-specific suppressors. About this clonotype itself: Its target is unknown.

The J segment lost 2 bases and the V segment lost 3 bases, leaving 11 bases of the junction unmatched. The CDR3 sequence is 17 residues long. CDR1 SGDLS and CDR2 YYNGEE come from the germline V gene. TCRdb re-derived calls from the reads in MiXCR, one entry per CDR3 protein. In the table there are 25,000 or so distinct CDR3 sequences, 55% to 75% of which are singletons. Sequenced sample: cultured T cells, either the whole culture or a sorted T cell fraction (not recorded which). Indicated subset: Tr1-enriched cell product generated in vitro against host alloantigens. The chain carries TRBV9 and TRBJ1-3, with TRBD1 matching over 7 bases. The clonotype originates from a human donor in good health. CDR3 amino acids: CASSAGEGASAGNTIYF. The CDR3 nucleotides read TGTGCCAGCAGCGCGGGGGAGGGGGCCAGCGCTGGAAACACCATATATTTT.